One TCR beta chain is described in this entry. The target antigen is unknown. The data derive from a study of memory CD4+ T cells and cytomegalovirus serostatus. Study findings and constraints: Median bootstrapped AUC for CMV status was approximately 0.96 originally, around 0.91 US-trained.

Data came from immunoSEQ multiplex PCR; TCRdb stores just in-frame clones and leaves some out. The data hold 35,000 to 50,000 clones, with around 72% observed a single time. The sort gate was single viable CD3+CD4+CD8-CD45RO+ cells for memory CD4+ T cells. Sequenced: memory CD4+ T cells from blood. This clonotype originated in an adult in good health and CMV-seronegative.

Here the CDR3 DNA reads TGTGCCAGCAGTGATTTTCACGAGCAGTACTTC. Protein product: CASSDFHEQYF. The chain links TRBV27 to TRBJ2-7; D gene uncertain. The CDR3 totals 11 residues. CDR1 is MNHEY and CDR2 is SMNVEV in the germline V gene (reference sequence). Deletions cut 5 bases from V and 5 bases from J, with 7 bases between.